Sequencing of this T cell receptor (beta chain) was carried out in a study of shared clonotypes between healthy human individuals. The V and J ends lost 0 bases and 7 bases, in that order; junction bases with no gene match: 6. CDR1 and CDR2 from the germline V gene are SGDLS and YYNGEE. The CDR3 runs to 15 residues. As defined, naive CD8 cells were CD45RO-negative and positively selected for CCR7, with terminally differentiated effector memory CD45RA+ cells excluded. Each sample came from a Caucasian adult donor living in Nashville, Tennessee. Assay used: immunoSEQ multiplex PCR; TCRdb lists only in-frame clones, some missing. The data show about 2.2 million clones, 93% seen once.

The TCR comes from a young man in good health. Some clones in this sample may be carry-over from other donors' samples. Sequencing was performed on naive CD8+ T cells from PBMCs. This chain joins TRBV9 and TRBJ2-1; 8 positions agree with TRBD2. The CDR3, as DNA: TGTGCCAGCAGCGTAGGGCGGGAGGTAAGAAATGAGCAGTTCTTC. It translates to CASSVGREVRNEQFF.